The clone carrying this TCR beta chain was counted a few times. Profiled with immunoSEQ multiplex PCR; TCRdb holds only in-frame clones, not every one. In the table there are about 91,000 clones, 80% to 85% of which are singletons. The data originate from a study of OX40 agonist ivuxolimab in advanced cancers. Across the study: In three patients, partial responses were observed, one with hepatocellular carcinoma and two with cutaneous melanoma.

Trimming took 7 bases from V and 8 from J, leaving 17 bases between them. The CDR3 is made up of 13 amino acids. Per the germline V gene, CDR1 is SNHLY and CDR2 is FYNNEI. This chain joins TRBV2 and TRBJ1-2; D uncertain. The receptor was isolated from an adult with an advanced solid tumor such as melanoma, head and neck, liver or kidney cancer. The sequenced sample was CD4+ or CD8+ T cells sorted from blood, obtained in a trial of the OX40 agonist ivuxolimab. CDR3 sequence reads: CASMKAAALGYTF. CDR3 in DNA: TGTGCCAGCATGAAGGCGGCAGCGCTGGGCTACACCTTC. Full variable domain (rest looked up from reference TRBV2 and TRBJ1-2): EPEVTQTPSHQVTQMGQEVILRCVPISNHLYFYWYRQILGQKVEFLVSFYNNEISEKSEIFDDQFSVERPDGSNFTLKIRSTKLEDSAMYFCASMKAAALGYTFGSGTRLTVV.